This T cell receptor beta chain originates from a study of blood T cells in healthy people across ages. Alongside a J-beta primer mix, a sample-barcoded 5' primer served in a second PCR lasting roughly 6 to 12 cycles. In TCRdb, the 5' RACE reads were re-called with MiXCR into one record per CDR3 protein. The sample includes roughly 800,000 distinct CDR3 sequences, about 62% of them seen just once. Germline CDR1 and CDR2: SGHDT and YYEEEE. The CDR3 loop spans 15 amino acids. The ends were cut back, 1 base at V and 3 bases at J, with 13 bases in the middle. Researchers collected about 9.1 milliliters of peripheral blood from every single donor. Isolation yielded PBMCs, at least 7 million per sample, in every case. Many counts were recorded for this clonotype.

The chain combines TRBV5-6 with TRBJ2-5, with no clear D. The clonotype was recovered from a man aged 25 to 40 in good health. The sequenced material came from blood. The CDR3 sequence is CASSLRKVYEETQYF. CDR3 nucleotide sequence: TGTGCCAGCAGCTTGCGAAAGGTGTACGAAGAGACCCAGTACTTC.